Following are 4 T cell receptor beta chains from one sample sequenced in a study of cytomegalovirus exposure and HLA in healthy donors. The PCR had 60 Vbeta and 13 Jbeta primers. Generated by immunoSEQ multiplex PCR, the TCRdb table keeps only in-frame clones and is missing some. The sample carries about 190,000 clones, more than 70% recorded once. The source material was PBMCs. The receptors were sampled from a man younger than 40 in good health and CMV-seropositive.

This chain connects TRBV9 to TRBJ2-1, with 12 bases matching TRBD2. The junction had 7 bases not matched to a gene; V was cut back by 2 bases and J by 4 bases. The germline V gene encodes CDR1 SGDLS and CDR2 YYNGEE. CDR3 length equals 17 residues. CDR3 protein: CASSVLGGLAGYNEQFF. The CDR3 DNA follows: TGTGCCAGCAGCGTCCTAGGGGGACTAGCGGGTTACAATGAGCAGTTCTTC.

In this sample, this clone turned up a few times. V gene TRBV19 combines with J gene TRBJ1-1, with 7 positions matching TRBD1. The V gene end was trimmed by 6 bases and the J gene end by 5 bases; junction bases not matched to a gene: 12. The CDR3 consists of 15 residues. Germline loops: CDR1 LNHDA, CDR2 SQIVND (reference sequence). CDR3 coding DNA: TGTGCCAGTAGAGACTTAGGGGGCCCGGGGACTGAAGCTTTCTTT. This codes for CASRDLGGPGTEAFF.

The genes are TRBV28 and TRBJ2-7; 8 positions agree with TRBD2. This CDR3 comprises 16 residues. Trimming removed 5 bases from V and 2 bases from J; junction bases left unmatched: 11. CDR1 and CDR2 (germline): MDHEN, SYDVKM. CDR3 protein: CASSQGGGTRAYEQYF. In DNA, the CDR3 is TGTGCCAGCAGTCAAGGGGGGGGGACTAGGGCCTACGAGCAGTACTTC.

This clone has only a few counts. The rearrangement joins TRBV13 to TRBJ2-7; 7 positions agree with TRBD1. J was trimmed by 0 bases and V by 5 bases; bases with no gene match: 7. The CDR3 is 15 amino acids. Germline CDR1 PRHDT, CDR2 FYEKMQ (reference sequence). The chain's CDR3 is CASSPPGQNSYEQYF. As DNA, the CDR3 is TGTGCCAGCAGCCCTCCGGGACAGAACTCCTACGAGCAGTACTTC.